This T cell receptor (beta chain) came from a study of CD8+ T cells in alopecia areata. Study-wide points: Affected scalp, especially in alopecia totalis/universalis, had a higher clonality than normal scalp did. Among patients, TCR sharing was less clear than in mice, a difference possibly due in part to HLA diversity in the patient population. Treatment with tofacitinib significantly lowered scalp clonality and reduced expanded CD8+ clones among the top 100. Baseline CD8+ expansion's link to response remains uncertain, as there was one nonresponder.

In this sample, this clone turned up a few times. Its antigen is currently unknown. As the sequencing template, cDNA was produced by extracting RNA and reverse transcribing it. The repertoire was sequenced with immunoSEQ multiplex PCR; TCRdb's copy has only in-frame clones and lacks some. The sample includes around 100,000 clones, roughly three fifths of them seen just once. Trimming cost V 5 bases and J 5 bases, with 12 bases left between them. The CDR3 spans 13 residues. Germline V gene data show CDR1 as SEHNR and CDR2 as FQNEAQ (reference sequence). As for treatment: oral pan-JAK inhibitor, 5-10 mg twice daily.

The source of this sequence is a human donor with alopecia areata. Material: CD8+ T cells sorted from blood, obtained at week 24, from a patient treated with tofacitinib. The chain uses TRBV7-9 and TRBJ2-5; TRBD2 might be the D (5 bases). The CDR3 DNA reads as TGTGCCAGCAGCACAGACGGCGGGGAGACCCAGTACTTC. Translation: CASSTDGGETQYF.